A single T cell receptor beta chain is shown here with its context. RNA was extracted with the RNeasy kit, and a quantity of about 0.45 to 1 ug was reverse transcribed using random hexamers. TCRdb reanalysed the immunoSEQ multiplex PCR reads using MiXCR and keeps one entry per CDR3 protein. The data hold 95,000 to 150,000 distinct CDR3 sequences, with about 94% observed a single time. This sample is part of a study of CD8 T cells in Susac syndrome. Sequencing of TCR beta was performed on blood CD8+ T cells and on blood CD4+ T cells. It was negative isolation that provided the CD8+ and CD4+ T cells, whereas TEMRA cells were enriched by FACS. Sequences were obtained from CD4+ T cells from PBMCs. This TCR was sampled from a human donor in good health.

CDR3: CASSSGRGRATWGELFF. The DNA for the CDR3 is TGTGCCAGCAGCTCCGGTCGGGGGCGCGCCACGTGGGGGGAGCTGTTTTTT. The chain combines TRBV7-9 with TRBJ2-2, with D possibly being TRBD1 or TRBD2 (6 bases each). Trimming shortened V by 4 bases and J by 8 bases, and 23 bases separated the two germline ends. Germline V gives CDR1 SEHNR, CDR2 FQNEAQ (reference sequence). The CDR3 extends over 17 amino acids. The whole variable domain, filled in from reference TRBV7-9 and TRBJ2-2, reads DTGVSQNPRHKITKRGQNVTFRCDPISEHNRLYWYRQTLGQGPEFLTYFQNEAQLEKSRLLSDRFSAERPKGSFSTLEIQRTEQGDSAMYLCASSSGRGRATWGELFFGEGSRLTVL.